The TCR beta chain described here comes from a study of response to subunit inactivated influenza vaccine. This clonotype has more than one count but fewer than ten. The antigen is unknown. General study findings and limits: Seasonal influenza vaccination, on each occasion, was suggested by the authors to recruit few new T cells.

Germline trimming cut 1 base from V and 4 bases from J; bases unmatched to any gene: 7. Germline CDR1 reads DFQATT; CDR2 reads SNEGSKA (reference sequence). The CDR3 covers 14 residues. TCRdb reprocessed the RT-PCR reads via MiXCR and lists one record per CDR3 protein. The table lists around 710,000 distinct CDR3 sequences, roughly 13% of them singletons. The sequenced sample was PBMCs from blood, obtained 14 to 15 days before vaccination. This chain joins TRBV20-1 and TRBJ2-7; 7 bases agree with TRBD2. This sequence originates from a man in his fifties who received an inactivated influenza vaccine. The CDR3 DNA reads as TGCAGTGCTAGAGGTGCGGGAGTAGGGTACGAGCAGTACTTC. It yields the protein CSARGAGVGYEQYF.